A selection of T cell receptor beta chains follows, all from one sample in a study of T-cell memory formation after mild COVID-19. TCRdb redid the calling of the 5' RACE reads with MiXCR, one entry per CDR3 protein. This repertoire shows about 250,000 distinct CDR3 sequences, just over 15% found once; its top ten account for around 2.2%. Sample: PBMCs or a T cell subset sorted from them (not recorded which). Receptors were obtained from an adult woman who had mild COVID-19 (a few samples of this study predate the infection). Cell type and time point are not known. Both conserved end residues are trimmed from each CDR3. The D gene is left open where the match is weak.

- TRBJ1-6 12 TRBV4-1 ASSQDNAGSPLH
- TRBJ1-3 13 TRBV15 ATSSTVFSGNTIY
- TRBJ2-2 13 TRBV4-3 ASSQDITRPGELF
TRBD2 TRBJ2-7 13 TRBV19 ASSLLAGPSYEQY
TRBD2 TRBJ2-7 15 TRBV7-3 ASSSPLTSDLSYEQY
- TRBJ2-1 15 TRBV7-3 ASSSGMQQYSHNEQF
- TRBJ2-5 11 TRBV6-5 ASRGWAEETQY
TRBD2 TRBJ2-3 14 TRBV2 ASRIGLAGVSNTQY
- TRBJ1-6 12 TRBV20-1 SARVPTGYSPLH
TRBD1 TRBJ1-2 9 TRBV7-9 ASSRTGSYT
- TRBJ1-3 12 TRBV5-1 ASSSGTLGNTIY
- TRBJ2-1 9 TRBV30 AWTGYNEQF
- TRBJ1-2 12 TRBV7-8 ASSLVTVNYGYT
TRBD1 TRBJ1-2 10 TRBV12-3/TRBV12-4 ASTDRASGYT
TRBD2 TRBJ2-5 15 TRBV6-1 ASSDRLAEMVEETQY
- TRBJ2-1 14 TRBV3-1 ASSQDPAGPYNEQF
- TRBJ1-5 13 TRBV12-3/TRBV12-4 ASSLTDYSNQPQH
TRBD1 TRBJ2-5 13 TRBV15 ATSREGTVRETQY
- TRBJ1-2 11 TRBV2 ASSESANYGYT
- TRBJ1-2 11 TRBV6-6 ASRIGQIYGYT
- TRBJ2-5 12 TRBV18 ASSPPGGSETQY
- TRBJ2-1 11 TRBV5-6 ASRHTGGDEQF
- TRBJ2-7 13 TRBV5-6 ASSARGLGSYEQY
- TRBJ2-2 10 TRBV7-9 ASTPGVGELF
- TRBJ2-1 11 TRBV3-1 ASASRLYNEQF
- TRBJ2-7 15 TRBV19 ASSFIATGSSSYEQY
- TRBJ2-2 12 TRBV29-1 SVLQVVGTGELF
- TRBJ1-2 11 TRBV5-1 ASKKESNYGYT
TRBD1 TRBJ1-5 16 TRBV6-1 ASNRKNQGQGLNQPQH
- TRBJ2-5 12 TRBV12-3/TRBV12-4 ASSLLRVGETQY
- TRBJ1-1 12 TRBV9 ASSVGGSNTEAF
- TRBJ1-3 14 TRBV12-3/TRBV12-4 ASSFYVRAAGNTIY
TRBD2 TRBJ2-3 14 TRBV27 ASSFEAGGPRDTQY
- TRBJ2-1 12 TRBV7-3 ASSPAGSLGEQF
TRBD1 TRBJ2-1 12 TRBV12-3/TRBV12-4 ASKTGTGHNEQF
- TRBJ1-1 12 TRBV3-1 ASTLRGEVTEAF
- TRBJ2-2 13 TRBV6-2/TRBV6-3 ASSLHQAGTGELF
TRBD1 TRBJ1-1 15 TRBV12-3/TRBV12-4 ASSTMGRGQGNTEAF
- TRBJ1-1 12 TRBV5-6 ASSLAPSGGEAF
TRBD2 TRBJ2-7 15 TRBV5-5 ASSWGTSMLISYEQY
- TRBJ2-7 14 TRBV25-1 ASSAGWLRKGNEQY
- TRBJ2-1 13 TRBV6-5 ASRRGPRGYNEQF
TRBD2 TRBJ2-1 14 TRBV4-1 ASRAAGTSYLNEQF
- TRBJ2-7 12 TRBV4-3 ASSRSVRGGEQY
- TRBJ2-7 14 TRBV27 ASSPIRSSEAYEQY
TRBD1 TRBJ1-5 10 TRBV6-6 ATTGGDQPQH
- TRBJ2-1 14 TRBV24-1 ATSDFLGSGSYEQF
TRBD2 TRBJ2-2 17 TRBV24-1 ATSDLPILTSGYTGELF
TRBD2 TRBJ2-3 14 TRBV5-1 ASSSLSGGAADTQY
TRBD2 TRBJ2-7 15 TRBV5-1 ASSLESRLAGAYEQY